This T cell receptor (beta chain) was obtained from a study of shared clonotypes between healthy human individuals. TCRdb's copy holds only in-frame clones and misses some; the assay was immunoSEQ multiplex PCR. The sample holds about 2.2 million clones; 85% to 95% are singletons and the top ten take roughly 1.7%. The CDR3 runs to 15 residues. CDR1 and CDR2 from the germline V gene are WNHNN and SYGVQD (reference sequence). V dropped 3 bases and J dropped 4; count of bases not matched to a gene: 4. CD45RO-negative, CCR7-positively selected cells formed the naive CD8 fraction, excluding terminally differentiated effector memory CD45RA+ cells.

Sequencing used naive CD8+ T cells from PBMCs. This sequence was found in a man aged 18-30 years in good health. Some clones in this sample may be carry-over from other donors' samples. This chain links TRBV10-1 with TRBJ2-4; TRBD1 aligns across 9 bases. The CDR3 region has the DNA TGCGCCAGCAGTGATGGACAGGGGAAGAAAAACATTCAGTACTTC. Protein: CASSDGQGKKNIQYF.